One sample yielded the 21 T cell receptor beta chains listed below, sequenced in a study of blood T cells in healthy people across ages. Together with a sample-barcoded 5' primer, a J-beta primer mix was included in a second PCR lasting about 6 to 11 cycles. TCRdb re-called the 5' RACE reads through MiXCR, storing one row per CDR3 protein. The data hold 1.8 million or so distinct CDR3 sequences, with around 40% observed a single time. The sequenced sample consisted of blood. The receptors derive from a human donor in good health.

This clonotype was seen a handful of times. CDR3 region: CASSVNNGQPQHF. CDR3 nucleotide sequence: TGTGCCAGCAGCGTAAACAACGGACAGCCCCAGCATTTT. The chain combines TRBV7-2 with TRBJ1-5, with unresolved D. CDR1 and CDR2 (germline): SGHTA, FQGNSA. With 5 bases removed from V and 7 bases from J, the gap between germline ends came to 12 bases. This CDR3 contains 13 residues.

There are a few counts of this clonotype. The gene calls are TRBV5-1 and TRBJ2-7, with a possible D match to TRBD2 (7 bases). The V gene lost 2 bases and the J gene lost 6 bases, with 15 bases spanning the gap. Germline V gives CDR1 SGHRS, CDR2 YFSETQ. This CDR3 comprises 14 residues. CDR3 sequence reads: CASSLSSGGSEQYF. DNA of the CDR3: TGCGCCAGCAGCTTATCTTCGGGGGGCTCCGAGCAGTACTTC.

DNA of the CDR3: TGTGCCACCAGCAGAGGAGTGGCGGGTCTAAATCAGCCCCAGCATTTT. It translates to CATSRGVAGLNQPQHF. V usage is TRBV15 and J usage is TRBJ1-5; D is undetermined. Trimming took off 1 base at V and 4 bases at J, with 14 bases between the two ends. Germline V gives CDR1 LNHNV, CDR2 YYDKDF (reference sequence). This CDR3 contains 16 residues.

A few counts support this clonotype. V and J are TRBV6-2 or TRBV6-3 and TRBJ2-5, with 9 bases that match TRBD1. Germline V gives CDR1 MNHEY, CDR2 SVGEGT. CDR3 size: 18 residues. The J segment lost 4 bases and the V segment lost 6 bases, leaving 18 bases of the junction unmatched. CDR3 loop: CASSGPEKATGGRETQYF. CDR3 sequence (DNA): TGTGCCAGCAGCGGCCCGGAAAAAGCGACAGGGGGAAGAGAGACCCAGTACTTC.

In this sample, this clonotype turned up a few times. This may be a read error, as it is one base from a much larger clone. The chain has TRBV10-3 and TRBJ2-5; 9 bases map to TRBD2. Germline V gives CDR1 ENHRY, CDR2 SYGVKD. This CDR3 is 17 amino acids long. The CDR3 nucleotides are TGTGCCACCAGTGAGTCGGGTAGCGGGGGTCGCCAAGAGACCCAGTACTTC. It encodes CATSESGSGGRQETQYF.

The table lists this clonotype with a few counts. The rearrangement uses TRBV6-1 and TRBJ1-6, with D perhaps matching TRBD1 (6 bases). Trimming cost V 5 bases and J 7 bases, with 12 bases left between them. Germline CDR1 reads MNHNS; CDR2 reads SASEGT. This CDR3 is 14 amino acids long. Here the CDR3 reads CASSSLDRNSPLHF. CDR3 nucleotide sequence: TGTGCCAGCAGTTCCCTGGACAGAAATTCACCCCTCCACTTT.

This clonotype was observed a few times. The J gene is TRBJ2-4, the V gene TRBV12-3 or TRBV12-4, with TRBD2 matching over 7 bases. The length of the CDR3 is 14 residues. V lost 2 bases to trimming and J lost 7 bases; unmatched junction nucleotides: 5. CDR3 DNA sequence: TGTGCCAGCAGTTTACGGGGAGGGAGGAACATTCAGTACTTC. Protein sequence: CASSLRGGRNIQYF.

This clonotype was seen only a few times. In DNA form, the CDR3 reads TGTGCCAGCAGCTTACTCACTCGCGGGGTTGAGCAGTTCTTC. Translating gives CASSLLTRGVEQFF. The rearrangement joins TRBV7-9 to TRBJ2-1; a possible D gene is TRBD2 (6 bases). CDR1 and CDR2 from the germline V gene are SEHNR and FQNEAQ (reference sequence). CDR3 length: 14 residues. Trimming took off 2 bases at V and 9 bases at J, with 14 bases between the two ends. The variable domain in full, with the rest retrieved from reference TRBV7-9 and TRBJ2-1, is DTGVSQNPRHKITKRGQNVTFRCDPISEHNRLYWYRQTLGQGPEFLTYFQNEAQLEKSRLLSDRFSAERPKGSFSTLEIQRTEQGDSAMYLCASSLLTRGVEQFFGPGTRLTVL.

V usage is TRBV18 and J usage is TRBJ2-7; D might be TRBD1 (6 bases). V lost 8 bases and J lost 0, with 20 bases in between. This CDR3 region has 16 residues. The germline V gene has CDR1 KGHSH and CDR2 LQKENI. This CDR3 is CASTENRDLRSYEQYF. CDR3 in DNA: TGTGCCAGCACCGAAAACAGGGATCTGCGCTCCTACGAGCAGTACTTC.

Concerning this clonotype: One end of the junction does not line up with germline, which may come from a read error. The chain uses TRBV20-1 and TRBJ2-4; 7 bases agree with TRBD1. The germline V gene has CDR1 DFQATT and CDR2 SNEGSKA (reference sequence). The CDR3 is 17 amino acids. The CDR3 DNA sequence: TGCAGTGCTAGAGATCGTGATGACAGGGTGGACAAAGACATTCAGTACTTC. It codes for CSARDRDDRVDKDIQYF.

This chain links TRBV9 with TRBJ2-5, with a tentative D call TRBD1 (7 bases). The V gene lost 4 bases and the J gene lost 4 bases, with 14 bases spanning the gap. CDR3 size: 14 residues. The V gene's germline CDR1 is SGDLS and CDR2 YYNGEE. The CDR3 DNA is TGTGCCAGCAGCCCGAGACAGGGAGGAGAGACCCAGTACTTC. Translating it yields CASSPRQGGETQYF. Full variable domain (outside the CDR3, taken from reference TRBV9 and TRBJ2-5): DSGVTQTPKHLITATGQRVTLRCSPRSGDLSVYWYQQSLDQGLQFLIQYYNGEERAKGNILERFSAQQFPDLHSELNLSSLELGDSALYFCASSPRQGGETQYFGPGTRLLVL.

Only a few counts were recorded for this clonotype. This rearrangement joins TRBV6-2 or TRBV6-3 to TRBJ2-7; possible D gene TRBD2, 5 bases. The J call may be incorrect, as the DNA end agrees better with TRBJ2-5. Germline assignment: CDR1 MNHEY and CDR2 SVGEGT. This CDR3 is built from 15 residues. The CDR3 protein is CASSLRETRTETQYF. CDR3 nucleotides: TGTGCCAGCAGCCTACGGGAAACGAGGACGGAGACCCAGTACTTC.

The CDR3 DNA is TGTGCCAGCAGTTACTCTTCAGGGGACGCCTCCTACGAGCAGTACTTC. This codes for CASSYSSGDASYEQYF. The rearrangement links TRBV27 to TRBJ2-4; D might be TRBD1 (6 bases). Gene TRBJ2-7 matches the end of the DNA better, so the J call may be wrong. CDR1 is MNHEY and CDR2 is SMNVEV in the germline V gene (reference sequence). The CDR3 length is 16 residues.

This clonotype has just a few counts. The rearrangement links TRBV5-1 to TRBJ2-5, with no clear D. The last part of the DNA fits TRBJ2-7 better; the J call may be wrong. The CDR3 is 13 residues long. CDR1 SGHRS and CDR2 YFSETQ come from the germline V gene. The CDR3 DNA follows: TGCGCCAGCAGCTTGGTATCGGGTTGCGAGCAGTACTTC. As protein: CASSLVSGCEQYF.

On this clonotype: It may be a read error: a sequence one base away is much more abundant. The chain joins TRBV4-3 to TRBJ2-6, with D perhaps matching TRBD1 (5 bases). CDR3 length: 18 amino acids. Germline lookup yields CDR1 LGHNA and CDR2 YSLEER. The CDR3 DNA follows: TGCGCCAGCAGCCAAGAGGTCCAAGGCAACTCTGGGGCCAACGTCCGGACTTTC. Protein sequence: CASSQEVQGNSGANVRTF.

As DNA, the CDR3 is TGTGCCAGCAGTCCTCAAAGGAGGGGGAATGAAAAACTGTTTTTT. This codes for CASSPQRRGNEKLFF. V is TRBV12-3 or TRBV12-4 and J is TRBJ1-4; weak D call: TRBD1 (6 bases). The CDR3 extends over 15 amino acids. Trimming shortened V by 5 bases and J by 5 bases, and 15 bases separated the two germline ends.

This clonotype was observed a handful of times. The J gene is TRBJ2-5, the V gene TRBV19, with a tentative D call TRBD1 (6 bases). The CDR3 sequence is 13 residues long. Germline CDR1 and CDR2: LNHDA and SQIVND (reference sequence). V lost 8 bases to trimming and J lost 3 bases, with 13 bases between them. The CDR3 nucleotides read TGTGCCAGTGCCACGGGACACAAAGAGACCCAGTACTTC. Translating it yields CASATGHKETQYF.

In this sample, this clonotype turned up a few times. The chain is built from TRBV4-2 and TRBJ1-4; unclear D gene. Germline CDR1 and CDR2: LGHNA and YNFKEQ. This CDR3 comprises 14 residues. With 2 bases removed from V and 8 bases from J, the gap between germline ends came to 12 bases. This CDR3 is CASSQSGVGEKLFF. The CDR3 DNA is TGTGCCAGCAGCCAATCAGGAGTAGGCGAAAAACTGTTTTTT.

This clonotype has more than one count but fewer than ten. The chain is built from TRBV5-1 and TRBJ2-3; D might be TRBD1 (6 bases). V lost 4 bases to trimming and J lost 8 bases, with 17 bases between them. Germline assignment: CDR1 SGHRS and CDR2 YFSETQ. This CDR3 is built from 14 residues. In nucleotides, the CDR3 is TGCGCCAGCAGCATGGGGGCCCGTCTGGCTACGCAGTATTTT. Encoded protein: CASSMGARLATQYF.

J is TRBJ2-7 and V is TRBV27; 7 bases agree with TRBD2. The germline V gene encodes CDR1 MNHEY and CDR2 SMNVEV (reference sequence). There are 16 residues in the CDR3. After removal of 5 bases from V and 1 base from J, the junction contained 11 bases not matched to a gene. In nucleotides, the CDR3 is TGTGCCAGCAGTCCCGTGGGGGGGGGAACATCCTACGAGCAGTACTTC. Translating gives CASSPVGGGTSYEQYF.

There are a few counts of this clonotype. It may be a read error: a sequence one base away is much more abundant. The chain recombines TRBV7-9 with TRBJ2-1; 7 bases fit TRBD2. Germline assignment: CDR1 SEHNR and CDR2 FQNEAQ (reference sequence). The CDR3 is 14 residues long. In nucleotides, the CDR3 is TGTGCCAGCAGCTGGGGGGGTGACTACAGTGAGCAGTTCTTC. Protein sequence: CASSWGGDYSEQFF.